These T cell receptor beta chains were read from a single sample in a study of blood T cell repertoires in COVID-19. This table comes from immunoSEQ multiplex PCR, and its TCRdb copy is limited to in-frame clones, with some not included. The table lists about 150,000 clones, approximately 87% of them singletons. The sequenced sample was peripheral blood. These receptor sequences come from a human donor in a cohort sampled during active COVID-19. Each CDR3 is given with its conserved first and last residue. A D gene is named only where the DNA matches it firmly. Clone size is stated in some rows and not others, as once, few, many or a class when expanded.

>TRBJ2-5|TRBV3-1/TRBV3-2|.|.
CASSQAVSRSETQYF
TGTGCCAGCAGCCAGGCTGTCTCAAGATCAGAGACCCAGTACTTC
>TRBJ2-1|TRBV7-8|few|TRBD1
CASSLTGDRGNEQFF
TGTGCCAGCAGCCTGACGGGCGACAGGGGCAATGAGCAGTTCTTC
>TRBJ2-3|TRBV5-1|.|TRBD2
CASSLALADTDTQYF
TGCGCCAGCAGCTTGGCACTAGCGGACACAGATACGCAGTATTTT
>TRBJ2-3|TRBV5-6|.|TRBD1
CASTLGTVRTDTQYF
TGTGCCAGCACCTTGGGGACAGTTCGCACAGATACGCAGTATTTT
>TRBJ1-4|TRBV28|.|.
CASKGAGDGEKLFF
TGTGCCAGCAAAGGGGCAGGAGATGGTGAAAAACTGTTTTTT
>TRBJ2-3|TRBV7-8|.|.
CASSFRLAGDTQYF
TGTGCCAGCAGCTTTAGACTCGCGGGGGATACGCAGTATTTT
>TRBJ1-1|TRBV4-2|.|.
CASSQDGRGTEAFF
TGTGCCAGCAGCCAAGATGGGAGAGGAACTGAAGCTTTCTTT
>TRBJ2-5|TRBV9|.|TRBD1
CASSGDEGAGETQYF
TGTGCCAGCAGCGGAGATGAGGGGGCCGGGGAGACCCAGTACTTC
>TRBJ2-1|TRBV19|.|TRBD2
CASSYSGSGSYNEQFF
TGTGCCAGTAGTTATAGCGGGAGCGGCTCCTACAATGAGCAGTTCTTC
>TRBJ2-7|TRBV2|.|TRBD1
CASSRDRLDEQYF
TGTGCCAGCAGTCGGGACAGGTTAGATGAGCAGTACTTC
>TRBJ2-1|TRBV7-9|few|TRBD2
CASSPRLAGGSYNEQFF
TGTGCCAGCAGTCCGAGACTAGCGGGGGGGAGCTACAATGAGCAGTTCTTC
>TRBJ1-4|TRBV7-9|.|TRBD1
CASSLGQGAADEKLFF
TGTGCCAGCAGCTTAGGTCAGGGGGCTGCGGATGAAAAACTGTTTTTT
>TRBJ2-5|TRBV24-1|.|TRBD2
CATSDPGLAGEGETQYF
TGTGCCACCAGTGATCCTGGACTAGCGGGAGAGGGAGAGACCCAGTACTTC
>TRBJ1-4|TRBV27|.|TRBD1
CASRTQGAGEKLFF
TGTGCCAGCAGAACGCAGGGGGCCGGTGAAAAACTGTTTTTT
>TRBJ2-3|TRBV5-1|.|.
CASSSDRPSTDTQYF
TGCGCCAGCAGCTCAGACAGGCCAAGCACAGATACGCAGTATTTT
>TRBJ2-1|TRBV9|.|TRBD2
CASSVVLAGLNEQFF
TGTGCCAGCAGCGTAGTTCTAGCGGGGTTAAATGAGCAGTTCTTC
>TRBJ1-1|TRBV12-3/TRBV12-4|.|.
CASSFRGTEAFF
TGTGCCAGCAGTTTTAGGGGAACTGAAGCTTTCTTT
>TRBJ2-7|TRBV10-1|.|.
CASSHLGGADF
TGCGCCAGCAGTCACTTGGGGGGGGCAGACTTC
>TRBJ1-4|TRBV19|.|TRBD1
CASSTQTGGIEKLFF
TGTGCCAGTAGTACGCAGACAGGGGGCATTGAAAAACTGTTTTTT
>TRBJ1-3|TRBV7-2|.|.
CASSYLGGGNTIYF
TGTGCCAGCAGCTACCTCGGGGGTGGAAACACCATATATTTT
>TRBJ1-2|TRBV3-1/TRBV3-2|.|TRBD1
CASSPYGQGNYGYTF
TGTGCCAGCAGCCCCTACGGACAGGGCAACTATGGCTACACCTTC
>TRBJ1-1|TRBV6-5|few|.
CASSRLNTEAFF
TGTGCCAGCAGCAGATTGAACACTGAAGCTTTCTTT